This is a list of T cell receptor beta chains from one sample in a study of control samples from healthy donors and cancer patients. Profiling relied on immunoSEQ multiplex PCR, and the TCRdb table lists in-frame clones only, not all of them. The sample includes more than 110,000 clones, roughly 92% of them seen just once. The sequencing input was blood. The receptors stem from a man aged 30 to 39 in good health. Both conserved end residues are part of each CDR3. The D gene is left open where the match is weak.

d_call j_call v_call cdr3_nt cdr3_aa
TRBD1 TRBJ1-4 TRBV2 TGTGCCAGCACCTTCCTGGGGCAGGGGGCGGATGAAAAACTGTTTTTT CASTFLGQGADEKLFF
TRBD1 TRBJ1-4 TRBV28 TGTGCCAGCAGCCCCTGGGGGGACAGGGATGAAAAACTGTTTTTT CASSPWGDRDEKLFF
- TRBJ1-2 TRBV4-1 TGCGCCAGCAGCCGGACATTCGGAGGGTGGAATGGCTACACCTTC CASSRTFGGWNGYTF
- TRBJ1-5 TRBV30 TGTGCCTGGAGTGTAGGGGGTGGTAATCAGCCCCAGCATTTT CAWSVGGGNQPQHF
- TRBJ2-5 TRBV4-1 TGCGCCAGCAGCCAAGATGCTGCCCCGGGGGAGACCCAGTACTTC CASSQDAAPGETQYF
TRBD1 TRBJ1-2 TRBV10-3 TGTGCCATCAGTGTGGAGGGACAGGGCTACACCTTC CAISVEGQGYTF
- TRBJ1-5 TRBV24-1 TGTGCCACCAGTGAAAGCGGGTTGGGCAATCAGCCCCAGCATTTT CATSESGLGNQPQHF
- TRBJ2-3 TRBV19 TGTGCCAGTAGAAATAGCGGCCTGAGTGGGAGGACAGATACGCAGTATTTT CASRNSGLSGRTDTQYF
TRBD1 TRBJ1-2 TRBV5-1 TGCGCCAGCAGCTTGGATGGGACAGCAGGCCGTGGCTACACCTTC CASSLDGTAGRGYTF
- TRBJ2-7 TRBV18 TGTGCCAGCTCACCACCCACAGGGTCCTTAGGCGAGCAGTACTTC CASSPPTGSLGEQYF